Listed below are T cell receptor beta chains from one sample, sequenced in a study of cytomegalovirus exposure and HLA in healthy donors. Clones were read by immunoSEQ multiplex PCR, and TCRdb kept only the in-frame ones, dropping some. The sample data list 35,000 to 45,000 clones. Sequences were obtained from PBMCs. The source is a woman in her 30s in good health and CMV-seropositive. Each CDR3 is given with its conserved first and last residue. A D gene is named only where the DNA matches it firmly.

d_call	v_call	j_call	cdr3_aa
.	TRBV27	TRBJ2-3	CASSPHSTDTQYF
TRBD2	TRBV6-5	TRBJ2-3	CASSPRDYKDTQYF
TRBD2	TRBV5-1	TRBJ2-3	CASSPVAGTTDTQYF
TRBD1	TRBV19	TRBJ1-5	CASGGQGRWGSNQPQHF
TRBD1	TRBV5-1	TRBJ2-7	CASSLAWDSYEQYF
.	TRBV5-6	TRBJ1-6	CASSFRFQSDTLSRGPLHF
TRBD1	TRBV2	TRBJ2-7	CASRSGQGRSNEQYF
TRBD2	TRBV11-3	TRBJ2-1	CASSLERGNSYNEQFF
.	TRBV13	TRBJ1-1	CASSAPDTGTEAFF
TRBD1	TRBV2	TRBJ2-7	CASSGGDREVYEQYF
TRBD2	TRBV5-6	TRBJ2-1	CASSRRLAGGNEQFF
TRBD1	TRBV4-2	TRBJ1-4	CASRRGRGNEKLFF
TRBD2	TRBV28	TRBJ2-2	CATGPGLAGGELFF
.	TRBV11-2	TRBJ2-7	CASSSGPTKDF
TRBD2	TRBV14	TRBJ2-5	CASSQGLGGGTQYF
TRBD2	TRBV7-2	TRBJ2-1	CASSSGTSGYEQFF
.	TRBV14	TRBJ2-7	CASSQALIYEQYF
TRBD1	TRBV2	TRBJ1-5	CASSAQGQSSQPQHF
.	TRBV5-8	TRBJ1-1	CASSLQHGWTEAFF
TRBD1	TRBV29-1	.	CSILKTGSYEQYF
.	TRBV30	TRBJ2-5	CAWSPSGETQYF
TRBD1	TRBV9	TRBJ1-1	CASSVDPTGDTEAFF
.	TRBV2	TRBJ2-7	CASSDGPSAYEQYF
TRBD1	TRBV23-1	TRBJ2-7	CASSQPTGDRAYEQYF
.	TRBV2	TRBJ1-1	CASTRATEAFF
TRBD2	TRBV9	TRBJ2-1	CASSGSGGTHEQFF
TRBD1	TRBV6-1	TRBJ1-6	CASRPIQGVGSPLHF
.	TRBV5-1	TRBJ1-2	CASSLTGAGYGYTF
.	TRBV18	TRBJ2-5	CASSRLGGRETQYF
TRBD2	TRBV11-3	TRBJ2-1	CASRKGTSGDNEQFF
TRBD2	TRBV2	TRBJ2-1	CASSVRRGANEQFF
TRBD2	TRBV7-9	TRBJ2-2	CASIVSAGMNTGELFF
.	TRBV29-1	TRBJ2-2	CSVDDRTSGGELFF
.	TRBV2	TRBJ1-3	CASAPQVGAGNTIYF
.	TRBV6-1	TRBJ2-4	CASRQGTAKNIQYF
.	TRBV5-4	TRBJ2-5	CASSFPGEKETQYF
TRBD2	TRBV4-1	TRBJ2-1	CASSQLTSGAGREQFF
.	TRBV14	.	CASSPWASREQYF
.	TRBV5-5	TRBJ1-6	CASSLVSDSPLHF
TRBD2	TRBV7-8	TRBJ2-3	CASSLGQRGFTDTQYF
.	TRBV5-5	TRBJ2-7	CASSLAGLIYEQYF
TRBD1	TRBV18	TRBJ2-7	CASSSETGSEQYF
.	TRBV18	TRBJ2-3	CASSPNELSTDTQYF
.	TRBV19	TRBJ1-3	CASSIEGGRGNTIYF
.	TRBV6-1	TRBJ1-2	CASQTRGSAGYTF
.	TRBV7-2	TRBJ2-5	CASSPARAEETQYF
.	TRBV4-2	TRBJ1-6	CASSQGEGNSPLHF
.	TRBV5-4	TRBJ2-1	CASSRTGSSYNEQFF
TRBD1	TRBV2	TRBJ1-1	CASTRTGGHLNTEAFF
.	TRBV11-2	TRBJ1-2	CASSLDLRVYGYTF